This T cell receptor (beta chain) was identified during a study of blood T cell repertoires in COVID-19. Study as a whole: The samples span acute and convalescent COVID-19 from the United States, Italy and Spain. T cells, B-cell-depleted T cells, or PBMCs provided the cDNA or gDNA that served as material.

Per the germline V gene, CDR1 is GTSNPN and CDR2 is SVGIG (reference sequence). Losses at the gene ends were 1 base for V and 7 bases for J; bases not matched to a gene: 17. The CDR3 spans 18 residues. Methods used by the authors: Nucleated cell counts were estimated from reference gene primer amplification. Profiling relied on immunoSEQ multiplex PCR, and the TCRdb table lists in-frame clones only, not all of them. Clonal size and the V and J genes are those of that table, whereas D and trimming came from the DNA. The profile shows about 230,000 clones, 75% to 90% of them singletons. The chain uses TRBV30 and TRBJ2-2, with 8 nucleotides matching TRBD1. The origin of this receptor is a woman aged 70-85 years with active or convalescent COVID-19. The specimen was peripheral blood. CDR3 bases: TGTGCCTGGAGTGCCAGGGCCAGGGGGCAGATCGGAAGCGGGGAGCTGTTTTTT. The encoded protein is CAWSARARGQIGSGELFF.